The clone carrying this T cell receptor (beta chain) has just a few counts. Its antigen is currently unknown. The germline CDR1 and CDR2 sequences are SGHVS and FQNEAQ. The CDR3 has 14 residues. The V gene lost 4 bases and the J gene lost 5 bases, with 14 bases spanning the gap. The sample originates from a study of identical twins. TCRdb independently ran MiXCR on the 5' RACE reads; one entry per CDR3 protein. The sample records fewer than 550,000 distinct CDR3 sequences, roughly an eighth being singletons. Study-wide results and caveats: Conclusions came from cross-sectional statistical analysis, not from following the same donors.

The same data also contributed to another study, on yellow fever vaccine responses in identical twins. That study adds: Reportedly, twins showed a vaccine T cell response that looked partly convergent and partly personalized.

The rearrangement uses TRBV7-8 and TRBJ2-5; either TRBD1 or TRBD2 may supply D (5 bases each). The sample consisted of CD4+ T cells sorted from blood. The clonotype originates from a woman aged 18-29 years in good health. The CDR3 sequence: CASSSGPPWETQYF. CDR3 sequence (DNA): TGTGCCAGCAGCTCGGGACCTCCGTGGGAGACCCAGTACTTC.